This TCR beta chain was identified during a study of T-cell memory formation after mild COVID-19. Across the study: Among the donors, TCR clusters were largely specific to each donor.

General study results and limits: Second-wave clones peaking on day 37 lacked confirmed SARS-CoV-2 specificity. Clones that contracted from day 15 to 85 were balanced CD4/CD8, while later expanders leaned CD4+.

This CDR3 is built from 16 residues. The germline CDR1 and CDR2 sequences are KGHSH and LQKENI. Trimming at V came to 4 bases and at J to 6 bases, leaving 6 bases not matched to a gene. The table lists this clonotype with a few counts. Its target is not known. A single record per CDR3 protein comes from TCRdb applying MiXCR to the 5' RACE reads. The sample has roughly 600,000 distinct CDR3 sequences, around 17% seen once; the top ten hold 12%. The receptor was isolated from an adult woman who had mild COVID-19 (a few samples of this study predate the infection). Cell type and time point are not known. The sample was PBMCs or a T cell subset sorted from them (not recorded which). The rearrangement uses TRBV18 and TRBJ2-1, with 13 bases that match TRBD2. CDR3 DNA: TGTGCCAGCTCACACGAACTAGCGGGAGGGCTCAATGAGCAGTTCTTC. Translated, it gives CASSHELAGGLNEQFF. Drawing the rest from reference TRBV18 and TRBJ2-1, the complete variable domain is NAGVMQNPRHLVRRRGQEARLRCSPMKGHSHVYWYRQLPEEGLKFMVYLQKENIIDESGMPKERFSAEFPKEGPSILRIQQVVRGDSAAYFCASSHELAGGLNEQFFGPGTRLTVL.